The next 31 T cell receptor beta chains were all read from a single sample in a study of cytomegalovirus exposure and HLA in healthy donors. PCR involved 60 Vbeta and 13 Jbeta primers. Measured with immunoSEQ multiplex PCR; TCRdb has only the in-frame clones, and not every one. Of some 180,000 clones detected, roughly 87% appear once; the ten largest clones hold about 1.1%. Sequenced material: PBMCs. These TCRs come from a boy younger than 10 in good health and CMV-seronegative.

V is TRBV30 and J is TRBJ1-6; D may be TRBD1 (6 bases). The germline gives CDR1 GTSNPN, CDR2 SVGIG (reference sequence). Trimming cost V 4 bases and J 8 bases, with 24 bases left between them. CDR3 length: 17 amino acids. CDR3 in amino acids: CAWTGTRASVGYSPLHF. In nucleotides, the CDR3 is TGTGCCTGGACGGGGACAAGGGCTTCCGTCGGTTATTCACCCCTCCACTTT.

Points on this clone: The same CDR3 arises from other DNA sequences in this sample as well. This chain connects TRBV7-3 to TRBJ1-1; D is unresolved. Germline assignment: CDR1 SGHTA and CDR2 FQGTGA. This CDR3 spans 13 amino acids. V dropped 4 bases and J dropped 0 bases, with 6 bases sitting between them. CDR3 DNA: TGTGCCAGCAGCTACCAGGTGAACACTGAAGCTTTCTTT. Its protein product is CASSYQVNTEAFF.

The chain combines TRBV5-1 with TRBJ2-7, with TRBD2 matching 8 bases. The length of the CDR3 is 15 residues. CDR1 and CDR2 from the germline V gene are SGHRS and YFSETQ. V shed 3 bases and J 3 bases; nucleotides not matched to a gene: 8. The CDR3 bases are TGCGCCAGCAGCTCCCATGGGGGGACTAGCTACGAGCAGTACTTC. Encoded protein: CASSSHGGTSYEQYF.

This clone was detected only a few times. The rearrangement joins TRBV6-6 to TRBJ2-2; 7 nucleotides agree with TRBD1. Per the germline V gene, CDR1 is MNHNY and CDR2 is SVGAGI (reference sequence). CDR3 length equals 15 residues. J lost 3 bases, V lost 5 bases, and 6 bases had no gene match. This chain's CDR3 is CASSLGTDHTGELFF. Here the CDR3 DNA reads TGTGCCAGCAGTCTCGGGACAGACCACACCGGGGAGCTGTTTTTT.

CDR3 in DNA: TGTGCCAGCAGCCAAGCGTTACTAGCGGGAGGGCCGCGGGAGACCCAGTACTTC. This gives the protein CASSQALLAGGPRETQYF. The chain is built from TRBV4-2 and TRBJ2-5; 13 bases align to TRBD2. V dropped 1 base and J dropped 5; count of bases not matched to a gene: 10. Germline lookup yields CDR1 LGHNA and CDR2 YNFKEQ. The CDR3 has 18 amino acids.

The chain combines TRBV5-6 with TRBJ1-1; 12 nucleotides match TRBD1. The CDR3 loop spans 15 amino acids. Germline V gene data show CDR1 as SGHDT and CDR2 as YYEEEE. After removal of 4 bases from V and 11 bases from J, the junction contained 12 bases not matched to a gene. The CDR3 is CASSGTGTGGVEAFF. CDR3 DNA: TGTGCCAGCAGCGGAACCGGGACAGGGGGCGTCGAGGCTTTCTTT.

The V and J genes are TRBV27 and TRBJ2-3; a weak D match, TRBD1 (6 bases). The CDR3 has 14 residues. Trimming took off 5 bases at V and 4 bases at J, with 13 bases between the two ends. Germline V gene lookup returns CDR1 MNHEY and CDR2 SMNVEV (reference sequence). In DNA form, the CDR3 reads TGTGCCAGCAGTAAAGACAGGATTGCAGATACGCAGTATTTT. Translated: CASSKDRIADTQYF.

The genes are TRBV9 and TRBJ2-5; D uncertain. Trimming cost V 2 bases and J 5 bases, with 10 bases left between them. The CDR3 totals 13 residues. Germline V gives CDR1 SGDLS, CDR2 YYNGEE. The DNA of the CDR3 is TGTGCCAGCAGCGTGTCTAGTTTGGAGACCCAGTACTTC. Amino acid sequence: CASSVSSLETQYF.

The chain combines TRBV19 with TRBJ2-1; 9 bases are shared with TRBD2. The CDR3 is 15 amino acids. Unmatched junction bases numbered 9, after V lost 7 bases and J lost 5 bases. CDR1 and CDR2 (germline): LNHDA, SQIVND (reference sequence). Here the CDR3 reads CASTSGTSSHNEQFF. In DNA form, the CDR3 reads TGTGCCAGTACCTCCGGGACTAGCAGCCACAATGAGCAGTTCTTC.

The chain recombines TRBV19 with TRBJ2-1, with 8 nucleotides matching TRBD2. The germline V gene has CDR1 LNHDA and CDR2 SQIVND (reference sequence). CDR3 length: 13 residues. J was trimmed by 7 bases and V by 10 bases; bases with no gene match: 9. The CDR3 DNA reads TGTGCCACCCTAGGGTCGGGAGGGAATGAGCAGTTCTTC. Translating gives CATLGSGGNEQFF.

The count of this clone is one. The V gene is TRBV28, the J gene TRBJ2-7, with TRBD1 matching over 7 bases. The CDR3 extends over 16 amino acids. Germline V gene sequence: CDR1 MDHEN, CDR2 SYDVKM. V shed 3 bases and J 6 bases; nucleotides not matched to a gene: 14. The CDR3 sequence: CASSLFAVTGPFEQYF. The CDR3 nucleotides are TGTGCCAGCAGTTTGTTTGCCGTGACAGGGCCTTTCGAGCAGTACTTC.

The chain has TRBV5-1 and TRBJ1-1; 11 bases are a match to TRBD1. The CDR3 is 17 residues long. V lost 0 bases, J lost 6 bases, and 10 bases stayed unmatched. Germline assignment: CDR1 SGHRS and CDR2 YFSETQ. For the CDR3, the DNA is TGCGCCAGCAGCTTGGTGGGGACAGGGGGGGCGTTTGCTGAAGCTTTCTTT. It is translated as CASSLVGTGGAFAEAFF.

CDR3 in DNA: TGTGCCAGCAGTGACTCAAGCGGGGGGGCCTCAAATGAGCAGTTCTTC. Amino acids: CASSDSSGGASNEQFF. This chain joins TRBV6-4 and TRBJ2-1, with 10 positions matching TRBD2. J gave up 7 bases and V 0 bases, and 6 bases lay outside the gene matches. Germline CDR1 and CDR2: MRHNA and SNTAGT. The CDR3 loop spans 16 amino acids.

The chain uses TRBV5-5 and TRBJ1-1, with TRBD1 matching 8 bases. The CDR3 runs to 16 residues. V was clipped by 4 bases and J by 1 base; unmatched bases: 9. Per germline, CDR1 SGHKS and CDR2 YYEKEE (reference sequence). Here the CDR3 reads CASSPEGDRGNTEAFF. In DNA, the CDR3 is TGTGCCAGCAGCCCGGAGGGCGACAGGGGGAACACTGAAGCTTTCTTT.

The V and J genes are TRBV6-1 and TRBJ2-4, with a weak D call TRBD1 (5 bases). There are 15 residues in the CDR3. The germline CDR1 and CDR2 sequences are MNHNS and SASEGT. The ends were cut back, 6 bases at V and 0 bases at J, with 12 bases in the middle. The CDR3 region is CASRSDIQAKNIQYF. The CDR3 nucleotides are TGTGCCAGCAGATCGGACATTCAAGCCAAAAACATTCAGTACTTC.

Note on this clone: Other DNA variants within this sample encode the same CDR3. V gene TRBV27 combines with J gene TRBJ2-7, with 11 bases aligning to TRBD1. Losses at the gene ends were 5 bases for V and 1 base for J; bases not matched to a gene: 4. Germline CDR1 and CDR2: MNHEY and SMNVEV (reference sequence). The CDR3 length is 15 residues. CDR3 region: CASSPGTGGSYEQYF. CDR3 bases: TGTGCCAGCAGTCCAGGGACAGGGGGTTCCTACGAGCAGTACTTC.

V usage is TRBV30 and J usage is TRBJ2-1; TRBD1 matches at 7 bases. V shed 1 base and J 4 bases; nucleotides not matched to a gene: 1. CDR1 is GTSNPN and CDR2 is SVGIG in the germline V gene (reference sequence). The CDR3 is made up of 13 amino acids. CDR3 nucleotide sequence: TGTGCCTGGAGTGAGACAGGGTACAATGAGCAGTTCTTC. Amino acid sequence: CAWSETGYNEQFF.

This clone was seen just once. The CDR3: CASRRTSAASGEQFF. CDR3 sequence (DNA): TGCGCCAGCAGGAGGACTAGCGCCGCATCGGGGGAGCAGTTCTTC. The chain is built from TRBV5-1 and TRBJ2-1; 9 bases are shared with TRBD2. The CDR3 is 15 residues long. Germline lookup yields CDR1 SGHRS and CDR2 YFSETQ. The J segment lost 10 bases and the V segment lost 5 bases, leaving 13 bases of the junction unmatched. Looking up the rest from reference TRBV5-1 and TRBJ2-1 gives the full variable domain: KAGVTQTPRYLIKTRGQQVTLSCSPISGHRSVSWYQQTPGQGLQFLFEYFSETQRNKGNFPGRFSGRQFSNSRSEMNVSTLELGDSALYLCASRRTSAASGEQFFGPGTRLTVL.

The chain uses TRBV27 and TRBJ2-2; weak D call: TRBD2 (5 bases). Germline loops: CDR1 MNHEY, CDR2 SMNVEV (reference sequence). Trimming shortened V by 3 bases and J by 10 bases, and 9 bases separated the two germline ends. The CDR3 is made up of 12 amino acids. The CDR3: CASSFRDEELFF. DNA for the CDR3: TGTGCCAGCAGTTTTCGGGATGAGGAGCTGTTTTTT.

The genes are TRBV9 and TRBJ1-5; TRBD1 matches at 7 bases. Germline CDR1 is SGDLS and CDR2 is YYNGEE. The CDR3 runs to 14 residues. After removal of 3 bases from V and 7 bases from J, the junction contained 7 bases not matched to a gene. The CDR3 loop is CASSATGMGQPQHF. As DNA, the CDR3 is TGTGCCAGCAGCGCGACAGGGATGGGACAGCCCCAGCATTTT.

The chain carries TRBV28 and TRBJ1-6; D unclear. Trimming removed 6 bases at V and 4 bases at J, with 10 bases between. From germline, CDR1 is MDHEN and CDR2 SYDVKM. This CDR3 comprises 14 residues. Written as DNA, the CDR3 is TGTGCCAGCAGCAAAGCGGGATATAATTCACCCCTCCACTTT. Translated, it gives CASSKAGYNSPLHF.

The CDR3 region has the DNA TGTGCCAGCTCACCTAGGACTAGCCTACGCACAGATACGCAGTATTTT. Translation: CASSPRTSLRTDTQYF. The V and J genes are TRBV18 and TRBJ2-3, with 8 positions matching TRBD2. This CDR3 is 16 amino acids long. Looked up from germline, CDR1 is KGHSH and CDR2 is LQKENI. The ends lost 3 bases at V and 1 base at J; junction bases unmatched: 6.

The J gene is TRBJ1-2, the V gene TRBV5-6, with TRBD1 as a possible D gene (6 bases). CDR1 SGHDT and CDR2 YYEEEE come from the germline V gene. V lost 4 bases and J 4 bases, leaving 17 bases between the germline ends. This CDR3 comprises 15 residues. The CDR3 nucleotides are TGTGCCAGCAGCCCGGGGGGCCGGGGTCCCTATGGCTACACCTTC. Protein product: CASSPGGRGPYGYTF.

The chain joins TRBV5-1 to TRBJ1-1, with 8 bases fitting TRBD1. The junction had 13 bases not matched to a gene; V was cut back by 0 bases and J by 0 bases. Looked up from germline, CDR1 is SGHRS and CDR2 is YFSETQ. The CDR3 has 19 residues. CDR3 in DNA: TGCGCCAGCAGCTTGGGAGTTCCCCGGGACAGGTCCATGAACACTGAAGCTTTCTTT. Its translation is CASSLGVPRDRSMNTEAFF. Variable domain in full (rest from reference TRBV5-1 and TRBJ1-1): KAGVTQTPRYLIKTRGQQVTLSCSPISGHRSVSWYQQTPGQGLQFLFEYFSETQRNKGNFPGRFSGRQFSNSRSEMNVSTLELGDSALYLCASSLGVPRDRSMNTEAFFGQGTRLTVV.

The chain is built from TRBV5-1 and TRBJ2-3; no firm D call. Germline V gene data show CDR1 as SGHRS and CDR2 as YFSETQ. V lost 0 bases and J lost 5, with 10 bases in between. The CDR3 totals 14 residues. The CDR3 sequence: CASSLDTPGDTQYF. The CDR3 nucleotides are TGCGCCAGCAGCTTGGACACTCCGGGAGATACGCAGTATTTT.

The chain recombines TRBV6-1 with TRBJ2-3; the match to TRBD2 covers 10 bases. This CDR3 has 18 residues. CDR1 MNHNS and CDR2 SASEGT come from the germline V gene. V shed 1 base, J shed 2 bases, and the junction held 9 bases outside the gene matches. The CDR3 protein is CASSEGRLAGAITDTQYF. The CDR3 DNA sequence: TGTGCCAGCAGTGAAGGGAGGCTAGCGGGAGCTATCACAGATACGCAGTATTTT.

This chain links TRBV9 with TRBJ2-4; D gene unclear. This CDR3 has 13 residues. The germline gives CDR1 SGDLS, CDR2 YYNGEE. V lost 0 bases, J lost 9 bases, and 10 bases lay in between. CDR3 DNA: TGTGCCAGCAGCGTAGATCTCTCCCCCATTCAGTACTTC. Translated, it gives CASSVDLSPIQYF.

CDR3 sequence reads: CASRGLGLGYEQFF. The DNA for the CDR3 is TGTGCCAGCAGGGGTTTGGGACTTGGTTATGAGCAGTTCTTC. This rearrangement joins TRBV28 to TRBJ2-1; D is perhaps TRBD2 (6 bases). Trimming shortened V by 6 bases and J by 8 bases, and 17 bases separated the two germline ends. Germline-derived CDR1 and CDR2 are MDHEN and SYDVKM. The CDR3 loop spans 14 amino acids.

In DNA, the CDR3 is TGCGCCAGCAGCCAATCGAGCGGGGCCCCGAACGAGCAGTACTTC. Its protein is CASSQSSGAPNEQYF. The genes are TRBV4-1 and TRBJ2-7; TRBD2 matches 7 bases. Unmatched junction bases numbered 9, after V lost 2 bases and J lost 5 bases. CDR1 MGHRA and CDR2 YSYEKL come from the germline V gene. This CDR3 comprises 15 residues.

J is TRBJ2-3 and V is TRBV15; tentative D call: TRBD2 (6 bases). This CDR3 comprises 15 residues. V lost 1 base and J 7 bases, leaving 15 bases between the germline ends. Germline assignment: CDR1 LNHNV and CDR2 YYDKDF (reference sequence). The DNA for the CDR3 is TGTGCCACCAGCAGAGGTGGTAGCGGTACCAATACGCAGTATTTT. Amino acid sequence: CATSRGGSGTNTQYF.

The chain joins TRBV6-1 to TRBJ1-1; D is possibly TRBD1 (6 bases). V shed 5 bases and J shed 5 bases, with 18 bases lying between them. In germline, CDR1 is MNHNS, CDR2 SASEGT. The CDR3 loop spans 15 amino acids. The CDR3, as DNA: TGTGCCAGCAGTTGGGCCCGAGGAACAGGGACTGAAGCTTTCTTT. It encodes CASSWARGTGTEAFF.